Each of the 15 T cell receptor beta chains below was sequenced from the same sample in a study of beta chain features in type 1 diabetes. The whole isolated RNA underwent reverse transcription, so sequencing captured expressed TCRB transcripts. TCRdb's copy holds only in-frame clones and misses some; the assay was immunoSEQ multiplex PCR. This sample has about 620,000 clones, with 15% to 19% found just once. The specimen sequenced was naive CD4+ T cells from blood. Receptors originate from a man aged 18-30 years in good health.

The rearrangement joins TRBV5-4 to TRBJ2-7; the match to TRBD2 covers 9 bases. Looked up from germline, CDR1 is SGHNT and CDR2 is YYREEE (reference sequence). There are 15 residues in the CDR3. The junction had 4 bases not matched to a gene; V was cut back by 0 bases and J by 3 bases. The CDR3 loop reads CASSLVAGALYEQYF. The CDR3 DNA reads TGTGCCAGCAGCTTGGTAGCGGGAGCTCTCTACGAGCAGTACTTC.

V usage is TRBV25-1 and J usage is TRBJ1-5; 8 nucleotides match TRBD1. J was trimmed by 3 bases and V by 2 bases; bases with no gene match: 6. This CDR3 is built from 16 residues. Germline V lookup: CDR1 MGHDK, CDR2 SYGVNS. The CDR3 DNA reads as TGTGCCAGCAGTGAACTTGGGACAGGCTACAATCAGCCCCAGCATTTT. It is translated as CASSELGTGYNQPQHF.

This clone appeared a single time. CDR3: CASSWGQGTLYEQYF. For the CDR3, the DNA is TGCGCCAGCAGCTGGGGACAGGGAACACTCTACGAGCAGTACTTC. The chain combines TRBV4-3 with TRBJ2-7; 9 positions agree with TRBD1. CDR3 length equals 15 residues. V lost 5 bases, J lost 3 bases, and 8 bases stayed unmatched. Germline CDR1 LGHNA, CDR2 YSLEER.

This clone was counted only a few times. The rearrangement joins TRBV5-1 to TRBJ2-1; 13 bases are a match to TRBD2. V lost 2 bases to trimming and J lost 7 bases; unmatched junction nucleotides: 24. The germline CDR1 and CDR2 sequences are SGHRS and YFSETQ. This CDR3 is 22 amino acids long. The CDR3 coding sequence is TGCGCCAGCAGCTTACCCCGGCTATTAACTAGCGGGGGGGCTTGGGGTCGGAATGAGCAGTTCTTC. Translated: CASSLPRLLTSGGAWGRNEQFF.

In this sample, this clone turned up a few times. Given a much more abundant clone one base away, this may be a read error. The same CDR3 is also encoded by other DNA sequences in this sample. The chain couples TRBV2 to TRBJ2-3; D ambiguous. The CDR3 loop spans 11 amino acids. Germline V gene lookup returns CDR1 SNHLY and CDR2 FYNNEI. The V end was cut by 5 bases, the J end by 2 bases, with 2 bases between. In DNA form, the CDR3 reads TGTGCCAGCAGTTACACAGATACGCAGTATTTT. This sequence encodes CASSYTDTQYF. Looking up the rest from reference TRBV2 and TRBJ2-3 gives the full variable domain: EPEVTQTPSHQVTQMGQEVILRCVPISNHLYFYWYRQILGQKVEFLVSFYNNEISEKSEIFDDQFSVERPDGSNFTLKIRSTKLEDSAMYFCASSYTDTQYFGPGTRLTVL.

This clone was observed a handful of times. The chain couples TRBV7-3 to TRBJ2-3; the D is unclear. This CDR3 is 15 amino acids long. The ends were cut back, 4 bases at V and 6 bases at J, with 17 bases in the middle. Germline CDR1 reads SGHTA; CDR2 reads FQGTGA. CDR3 in amino acids: CASSSAGGPGDTQYF. The CDR3 DNA reads as TGTGCCAGCAGCTCCGCCGGTGGGCCCGGGGATACGCAGTATTTT.

Worth noting for this clone: This same CDR3 is encoded by further DNA sequences in the sample. The rearrangement uses TRBV18 and TRBJ2-5; D remains ambiguous. The V end lost 1 base, the J end lost 2 bases, and 5 bases lay between the germline ends. The CDR3 has 13 residues. In germline, CDR1 is KGHSH, CDR2 LQKENI. The DNA of the CDR3 is TGTGCCAGCTCACCACAGGGACAAGAGACCCAGTACTTC. Encoded protein: CASSPQGQETQYF.

J is TRBJ2-7 and V is TRBV19; no firm D call. The V end was cut by 2 bases, the J end by 1 base, with 12 bases between. CDR3 length equals 15 residues. Germline V gene sequence: CDR1 LNHDA, CDR2 SQIVND (reference sequence). CDR3 bases: TGTGCCAGTAGTATACTCCCAGGCGATTCCTACGAGCAGTACTTC. Its translation: CASSILPGDSYEQYF.

The chain combines TRBV7-9 with TRBJ1-2; TRBD1 matches 9 bases. The CDR3 has 13 residues. V dropped 4 bases and J dropped 6; count of bases not matched to a gene: 3. CDR1 and CDR2 (germline): SEHNR, FQNEAQ (reference sequence). CDR3 residues: CASSSRQGDGYTF. The CDR3 nucleotides read TGTGCCAGCAGCTCCAGACAGGGGGATGGCTACACCTTC. Full variable domain (remainder filled in from reference TRBV7-9 and TRBJ1-2): DTGVSQNPRHKITKRGQNVTFRCDPISEHNRLYWYRQTLGQGPEFLTYFQNEAQLEKSRLLSDRFSAERPKGSFSTLEIQRTEQGDSAMYLCASSSRQGDGYTFGSGTRLTVV.

The chain has TRBV25-1 and TRBJ2-1, with 8 bases matching TRBD2. Germline trimming cut 3 bases from V and 2 bases from J; bases unmatched to any gene: 6. Germline-derived CDR1 and CDR2 are MGHDK and SYGVNS. The CDR3 is made up of 16 amino acids. The CDR3 region has the DNA TGTGCCAGCAGTGACCTAGCGGGTGGGACCTACAATGAGCAGTTCTTC. Translation gives CASSDLAGGTYNEQFF. Based on the CDR3 plus reference TRBV25-1 and TRBJ2-1, the full variable domain is EADIYQTPRYLVIGTGKKITLECSQTMGHDKMYWYQQDPGMELHLIHYSYGVNSTEKGDLSSESTVSRIRTEHFPLTLESARPSHTSQYLCASSDLAGGTYNEQFFGPGTRLTVL.

The chain recombines TRBV7-9 with TRBJ1-2; 8 positions agree with TRBD1. The V and J ends lost 1 base and 2 bases, in that order; junction bases with no gene match: 6. There are 16 residues in the CDR3. Germline values: CDR1 SEHNR, CDR2 FQNEAQ (reference sequence). For the CDR3, the DNA is TGTGCCAGCAGCTTAGGGAGTGACAGGGGCAACTATGGCTACACCTTC. This gives the protein CASSLGSDRGNYGYTF.

A few counts support this clone. The V call is TRBV28, the J call TRBJ2-7, with TRBD2 identical over 7 bases. CDR1 MDHEN and CDR2 SYDVKM come from the germline V gene. Losses at the gene ends were 3 bases for V and 1 base for J; bases not matched to a gene: 3. This CDR3 is 14 amino acids long. CDR3 sequence reads: CASSLGGASYEQYF. The CDR3 region has the DNA TGTGCCAGCAGTTTGGGAGGGGCTTCCTACGAGCAGTACTTC.

V and J are TRBV29-1 and TRBJ1-4, with 10 bases aligning to TRBD1. V shed 4 bases, J shed 5 bases, and the junction held 1 base outside the gene matches. CDR3 length: 13 residues. Looked up from germline, CDR1 is SQVTM and CDR2 is ANQGSEA. For the CDR3, the DNA is TGCAGCGTTGGGACAGGGGGAAATGAAAAACTGTTTTTT. Amino acid sequence: CSVGTGGNEKLFF.

The chain recombines TRBV5-6 with TRBJ2-5; 10 bases align to TRBD2. With V trimmed by 3 bases and J by 5 bases, 13 bases remained unmatched. This CDR3 contains 17 residues. The germline gives CDR1 SGHDT, CDR2 YYEEEE. The CDR3 sequence is CASSSFRGTSVTETQYF. In nucleotides, the CDR3 is TGTGCCAGCAGCTCTTTCAGGGGGACTAGCGTTACGGAGACCCAGTACTTC.

This chain joins TRBV4-2 and TRBJ2-1; 12 nucleotides match TRBD2. Germline V gene sequence: CDR1 LGHNA, CDR2 YNFKEQ. The CDR3 is 16 residues long. Trimming at V came to 6 bases and at J to 5 bases, leaving 8 bases not matched to a gene. The CDR3 here is CASRTSGRTSNNEQFF. CDR3 nucleotides: TGTGCCAGCAGAACTAGCGGGAGGACTAGTAACAATGAGCAGTTCTTC.